This TCR beta chain emerged from a study of blood T cell repertoires in COVID-19. For the study at large: Samples of COVID-19 (acute and convalescent) were obtained from the United States, Italy and Spain. PBMCs, B-cell-depleted T cells, or T cells were the source of the cDNA or gDNA that made up the material.

Germline CDR1 is SGHTA and CDR2 is FQGNSA. V lost 1 base to trimming and J lost 1 base, with 11 bases between them. The CDR3 has 16 amino acids. Profiled with immunoSEQ multiplex PCR; TCRdb holds only in-frame clones, not every one. The sample consists of about 430,000 clones, 85% to 90% of them appearing once. The chain is built from TRBV7-2 and TRBJ1-5; possibly TRBD1 for D (6 bases). The TCR originated in a man aged 18 to 29 with COVID-19, enrolled during active disease. Sequencing was performed on peripheral blood. CDR3 sequence: CASSLVPGDSNQPQHF. CDR3 sequence (DNA): TGTGCCAGCAGCTTAGTTCCAGGGGACAGCAATCAGCCCCAGCATTTT. Variable domain in full (rest from reference TRBV7-2 and TRBJ1-5): GAGVSQSPSNKVTEKGKDVELRCDPISGHTALYWYRQSLGQGLEFLIYFQGNSAPDKSGLPSDRFSAERTGGSVSTLTIQRTQQEDSAVYLCASSLVPGDSNQPQHFGDGTRLSIL.